The sequence of this T cell receptor beta chain was determined in a study of metastatic and nonmetastatic thyroid tumors. MiXCR reprocessed the PCR reads for TCRdb. The data contain around 18,000 clones, about 34% of them singletons. From germline, CDR1 is SGHNT and CDR2 YYREEE (reference sequence). The CDR3 runs to 14 residues. The V gene end was trimmed by 4 bases and the J gene end by 3 bases; junction bases not matched to a gene: 6. Before thyroid surgery, none of the patients had received any treatment. The chain is built from TRBV5-4 and TRBJ2-5, with 7 nucleotides matching TRBD2. This receptor was obtained from a female donor with papillary thyroid cancer or a benign thyroid nodule (not recorded which). Some clones in this sample may be carry-over from other donors' samples. The material sequenced was tumor tissue. The CDR3 DNA is TGTGCCAGCAGCCTAGGACTAGGGGAAGAGACCCAGTACTTC. The encoded protein is CASSLGLGEETQYF.